A selection of T cell receptor beta chains follows, all from one sample in a study of T-cell memory formation after mild COVID-19. TCRdb itself ran the 5' RACE reads through MiXCR, one entry per CDR3 protein. The sample lists under 550,000 distinct CDR3 sequences; 18% were seen once. Sequencing input: PBMCs or a T cell subset sorted from them (not recorded which). The source is an adult woman who had mild COVID-19 (a few samples of this study predate the infection). Cell type and time point are not known. Both conserved end residues are trimmed from each CDR3. Fields, in order: clone size, V gene, J gene, CDR3 protein. Clone sizes are given selectively: once, few, many, or a class where the clone is expanded.

few	TRBV29-1	TRBJ2-3	SGLAGDTQY
few	TRBV7-8	TRBJ2-1	ASSPAGGLAGANRNEQF
many	TRBV5-6	TRBJ1-6	ASSLRPGGFPGSPLH
NA	TRBV5-5	TRBJ1-1	ASSGTVINTEAF
few	TRBV12-3/TRBV12-4	TRBJ1-2	ASSLQLPYGYT
NA	TRBV27	TRBJ2-5	ASSQTWGEQTQY
NA	TRBV29-1	TRBJ2-5	SVIRTGGETQY
few	TRBV6-5	TRBJ2-1	ASSYSRRYDEQF
NA	TRBV18	TRBJ2-1	ASSAQPSTGNEQF
NA	TRBV4-1	TRBJ2-1	ASSQVLVWEQF
few	TRBV19	TRBJ2-7	ASRPTGGHYEQY
many	TRBV4-2	TRBJ2-6	ASSQGLGGGTGANVLT
few	TRBV15	TRBJ1-1	ATSRDRRLGTEAF
NA	TRBV24-1	TRBJ2-1	ATSDSRTGSSYNEQF
few	TRBV4-2	TRBJ2-5	ASSQDIREGETQY
NA	TRBV5-6	TRBJ1-4	ASSLDTYEKLF
NA	TRBV5-4	TRBJ2-3	ASSLEGFGTDTQY
few	TRBV7-9	TRBJ2-7	ASSAQGFSEQY
NA	TRBV29-1	TRBJ2-7	SVARASRMYEQY
NA	TRBV15	TRBJ2-3	AIKGGERTDTQY
few	TRBV9	TRBJ2-1	ASSVSGRDEQF
NA	TRBV20-1	TRBJ1-1	SARTVLEAF
few	TRBV19	TRBJ1-5	ASTRDNQPQH
many	TRBV20-1	TRBJ2-7	SARGGYEQY
many	TRBV7-6	TRBJ2-6	ASSPLLPGANVLT
few	TRBV2	TRBJ1-1	ASSVEQGTEAF
few	TRBV5-1	TRBJ2-3	ASSPGQGAADTQY
NA	TRBV5-1	TRBJ2-3	ASSSGPLTDTQY
few	TRBV7-8	TRBJ1-1	ASSSRALNTEAF
NA	TRBV27	TRBJ1-1	ASSDPGTGVPEAF
few	TRBV11-1	TRBJ2-7	ASSLDRGPDEQY
few	TRBV19	TRBJ2-1	ASSESHRSFRNEQF
few	TRBV12-3/TRBV12-4	TRBJ1-1	ASSPRQGYTEAF
NA	TRBV6-6	TRBJ1-1	ASRITDSLNTEAF
NA	TRBV12-5	TRBJ2-1	ASGSGTSGFDEQF
few	TRBV27	TRBJ1-5	ASSLFSLRDNSNQPQH
NA	TRBV5-1	TRBJ1-4	ASSTGDDEKLF
few	TRBV29-1	TRBJ1-1	SVPAGTMNTEAF
few	TRBV5-1	TRBJ2-2	ASSASGGTGELF
few	TRBV5-1	TRBJ2-7	ASSNLGQNYEQY
NA	TRBV18	TRBJ1-1	ASSPTEGGTTEAF
few	TRBV10-3	TRBJ2-7	AISHPSYEQY
few	TRBV7-2	TRBJ2-1	ASSFNSLGEQF
NA	TRBV30	TRBJ2-4	AWRHRGGRNIQY
few	TRBV5-1	TRBJ2-5	ASSSDNPGTETQY
NA	TRBV7-3	TRBJ2-7	ASSPKGGAGYEQY
few	TRBV4-1	TRBJ2-7	ASSQDSGFPYEQY
few	TRBV9	TRBJ2-1	ASSTRDKMTEKLHHNEQF
NA	TRBV27	TRBJ2-7	AAGGAYEQY
few	TRBV6-5	TRBJ2-7	ASSNSREQY
NA	TRBV15	TRBJ1-2	ATSREGGNYGYT
few	TRBV12-3/TRBV12-4	TRBJ2-1	ASSPTSGRYNEQF
many	TRBV6-1	TRBJ1-2	ASSDGTGLYGYT
NA	TRBV4-3	TRBJ2-7	ASSQVLAGKDEQY
few	TRBV18	TRBJ1-5	ASSPAERIDNQPQH
NA	TRBV12-3/TRBV12-4	TRBJ2-1	ASQTSATNEQF
NA	TRBV12-3/TRBV12-4	TRBJ2-5	ASSFLIGGQETQY
NA	TRBV5-5	TRBJ1-5	ASSPRTGFYQPQH
few	TRBV20-1	TRBJ2-1	SAREPGQGGHEQF
many	TRBV5-4	TRBJ2-3	ASSFRTSTDTQY